The present entry profiles one T cell receptor (beta chain) with its context. What it binds is unknown. RNA, once extracted, was reverse transcribed into cDNA for use as the sequencing template. Some clones are missing from TCRdb's copy, which holds only in-frame ones; the method was immunoSEQ multiplex PCR. The sample records 150,000 to 200,000 clones, more than 55% being singletons. This entry belongs to a study of CD8+ T cells in alopecia areata. Background on the study: Severity among treated patients was scored by the percentage of scalp area affected.

The treatment was: oral pan-JAK inhibitor, 5-10 mg twice daily. Isolation of CD4+ and CD8+ T cells from PBMCs was achieved by sorting. Whole-study results and caveats: Lesional scalp displayed greater clonality than normal scalp, most notably in alopecia totalis/universalis. During tofacitinib treatment, many expanded lesional clones remained in scalp and blood.

The CDR3 has 14 amino acids. The V end was cut by 4 bases, the J end by 4 bases, with 10 bases between. In germline, CDR1 is SGHTA, CDR2 FQGTGA. Sequences were derived from CD4+ T cells sorted from blood, sampled around week 50, from a patient treated with tofacitinib. This sequence originates from a human donor with alopecia areata. J is TRBJ2-2 and V is TRBV7-3; tentative D call: TRBD1 (6 bases). CDR3 sequence reads: CASSSDSSTGELFF. The CDR3 DNA reads TGTGCCAGCAGCTCGGACAGCTCCACCGGGGAGCTGTTTTTT.